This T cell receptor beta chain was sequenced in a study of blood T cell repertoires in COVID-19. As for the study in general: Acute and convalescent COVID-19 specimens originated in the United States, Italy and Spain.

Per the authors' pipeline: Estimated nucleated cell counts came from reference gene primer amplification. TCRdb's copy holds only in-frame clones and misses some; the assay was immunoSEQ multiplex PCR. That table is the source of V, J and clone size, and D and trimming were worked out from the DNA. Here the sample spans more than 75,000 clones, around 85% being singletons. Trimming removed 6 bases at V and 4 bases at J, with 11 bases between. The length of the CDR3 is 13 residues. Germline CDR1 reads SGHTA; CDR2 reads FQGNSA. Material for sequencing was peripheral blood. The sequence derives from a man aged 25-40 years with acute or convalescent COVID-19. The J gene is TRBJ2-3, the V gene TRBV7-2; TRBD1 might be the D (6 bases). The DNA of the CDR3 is TGTGCCAGCAGTCAGGGGCTCGCAGATACGCAGTATTTT. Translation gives CASSQGLADTQYF.